This TCR beta chain was sequenced during a study of T cell responses to AZD1222 COVID-19 vaccine. Study-wide points: Donors were mostly white British, more females; clonal diversity possibly underestimated.

The CDR3 covers 17 residues. The V gene's germline CDR1 is LNHDA and CDR2 SQIVND (reference sequence). The ends lost 5 bases at V and 6 bases at J; junction bases unmatched: 13. Some clones are missing from TCRdb's copy, which holds only in-frame ones; the method was immunoSEQ multiplex PCR. The sample includes 150,000 to 200,000 clones, about 87% of them seen just once. Remarks on this clone: Its antigen is not identified.

The TCR originated in an adult who received the MenACWY meningococcal vaccine as a control. The rearrangement joins TRBV19 to TRBJ2-2, with TRBD2 matching 9 bases. Sequencing used peripheral blood, obtained 28 days after the second dose of the MenACWY control vaccine. In DNA, the CDR3 is TGTGCCAGTAGTGTCACTCTGGTAGCGGGAGAAGCCGGGGAGCTGTTTTTT. Its translation: CASSVTLVAGEAGELFF.